The 30 T cell receptor beta chains presented below share a single source sample, sequenced in a study of multiple sclerosis patients with progressive multifocal leukoencephalopathy. Time point indicated: before natalizumab initiation. Repertoires were generated with immunoSEQ multiplex PCR, while TCRdb's copy carries only in-frame clones and drops some. Of roughly 30,000 clones in the sample, around 91% were seen once. Sequencing used PBMCs. The source is a human donor with multiple sclerosis.

This clone was counted once. The V and J genes are TRBV5-1 and TRBJ2-1; unclear D gene. The V end was cut by 0 bases, the J end by 3 bases, with 7 bases between. The CDR3 loop spans 14 amino acids. Per germline, CDR1 SGHRS and CDR2 YFSETQ. The DNA of the CDR3 is TGCGCCAGCAGCTTGGAACAGTTCTACAATGAGCAGTTCTTC. Translation: CASSLEQFYNEQFF. The variable domain in full, with the rest retrieved from reference TRBV5-1 and TRBJ2-1, is KAGVTQTPRYLIKTRGQQVTLSCSPISGHRSVSWYQQTPGQGLQFLFEYFSETQRNKGNFPGRFSGRQFSNSRSEMNVSTLELGDSALYLCASSLEQFYNEQFFGPGTRLTVL.

The V call is TRBV18, the J call TRBJ2-5; D is undetermined. The V end was cut by 6 bases, the J end by 4 bases, with 3 bases between. The CDR3 runs 10 residues. The V gene's germline CDR1 is KGHSH and CDR2 LQKENI. The chain's CDR3 is CASSGETQYF. The CDR3 DNA is TGTGCCAGCTCGGGAGAGACCCAGTACTTC. The whole variable domain, filled in from reference TRBV18 and TRBJ2-5, reads NAGVMQNPRHLVRRRGQEARLRCSPMKGHSHVYWYRQLPEEGLKFMVYLQKENIIDESGMPKERFSAEFPKEGPSILRIQQVVRGDSAAYFCASSGETQYFGPGTRLLVL.

Details on this clone: The CDR3 end shows no conserved phenylalanine or tryptophan, and so a read error is likely. No DNA is shown, since the ends of the CDR3 on it are uncertain; the CDR3 is the one TCRdb lists. The CDR3 loop reads CARSGQGPG. This chain links TRBV30 with TRBJ1-1; TRBD1, the table's D call, was not compared with the DNA. The CDR3 has 9 amino acids, counting both end residues. The germline V gene has CDR1 GTSNPN and CDR2 SVGIG (reference sequence).

This rearrangement joins TRBV5-1 to TRBJ1-1; TRBD1 matches 7 bases. Unmatched junction bases numbered 3, after V lost 0 bases and J lost 7 bases. The germline CDR1 and CDR2 sequences are SGHRS and YFSETQ. This CDR3 has 13 residues. This CDR3 reads CASSLGRDSEAFF. CDR3 sequence (DNA): TGCGCCAGCAGCTTGGGAAGGGACAGTGAAGCTTTCTTT.

This clone has only a few counts. The chain links TRBV28 to TRBJ2-7; 11 bases agree with TRBD1. Germline values: CDR1 MDHEN, CDR2 SYDVKM. V shed 7 bases, J shed 5 bases, and the junction held 7 bases outside the gene matches. There are 14 residues in the CDR3. Written as DNA, the CDR3 is TGTGCCAGCACCGGACAGGGGGCTCTAAACGAGCAGTACTTC. Protein product: CASTGQGALNEQYF.

V gene TRBV19 combines with J gene TRBJ2-1; TRBD2 is a possible D gene (5 bases). The V and J ends lost 5 bases and 9 bases respectively, with 20 bases between them. Germline values: CDR1 LNHDA, CDR2 SQIVND (reference sequence). The CDR3 contains 15 residues. CDR3 DNA: TGTGCCAGTAGTCGAAGAGAGGGCCTCGGCAGTGAGCAGTTCTTC. It specifies CASSRREGLGSEQFF.

The chain uses TRBV19 and TRBJ2-1, with TRBD2 matching 7 bases. The CDR3 extends over 13 amino acids. From germline, CDR1 is LNHDA and CDR2 SQIVND (reference sequence). V was pared by 6 bases and J by 8 bases, with 7 bases of the junction left unmatched. The CDR3, as DNA: TGTGCCAGTAGGGAGCGGGGCCGGGATGAGCAGTTCTTC. It codes for CASRERGRDEQFF.

The gene calls are TRBV11-3 and TRBJ2-1, with TRBD1 matching 10 bases. J was trimmed by 7 bases and V by 3 bases; bases with no gene match: 6. Germline V lookup: CDR1 SGHNT, CDR2 YENEEA. This CDR3 has 15 amino acids. In DNA form, the CDR3 reads TGTGCCAGCAGCTTTAGGGACAGGGGTATTAATGAGCAGTTCTTC. Translation: CASSFRDRGINEQFF.

J is TRBJ2-7 and V is TRBV6-6, with 9 bases aligning to TRBD1. The CDR3 totals 14 residues. CDR1 and CDR2 from the germline V gene are MNHNY and SVGAGI (reference sequence). V lost 6 bases and J lost 1; bases outside the gene matches: 4. The CDR3: CASRSGQGSYEQYF. CDR3 bases: TGTGCCAGCAGGAGCGGACAGGGGTCCTACGAGCAGTACTTC.

The chain recombines TRBV19 with TRBJ2-1; 12 bases align to TRBD2. The CDR3 consists of 17 residues. With V trimmed by 1 base and J by 8 bases, 9 bases remained unmatched. CDR1 is LNHDA, CDR2 SQIVND, per germline (reference sequence). CDR3 amino acids: CASSIVTTSGRRDEQFF. The CDR3 nucleotides read TGTGCCAGTAGTATAGTTACAACTAGCGGGAGGAGGGATGAGCAGTTCTTC.

The chain carries TRBV7-9 and TRBJ2-3; 10 bases line up with TRBD2. The CDR3 totals 16 residues. The junction had 7 bases not matched to a gene; V was cut back by 4 bases and J by 3 bases. Germline values: CDR1 SEHNR, CDR2 FQNEAQ (reference sequence). DNA of the CDR3: TGTGCCAGCAGCTCGAAAGAGACTAGCGGGACAGATACGCAGTATTTT. Translated: CASSSKETSGTDTQYF.

This chain joins TRBV10-3 and TRBJ2-7, with D possibly matching TRBD2 (6 bases). V dropped 6 bases and J dropped 0 bases, with 12 bases sitting between them. Germline V gives CDR1 ENHRY, CDR2 SYGVKD. CDR3 length equals 14 residues. In DNA, the CDR3 is TGTGCCATCAGGGGGACTGCTCGCTCCTACGAGCAGTACTTC. Translating gives CAIRGTARSYEQYF.

The rearrangement joins TRBV7-9 to TRBJ2-7, with D perhaps TRBD1 or TRBD2 (5 bases each). The germline gives CDR1 SEHNR, CDR2 FQNEAQ (reference sequence). V lost 5 bases and J lost 2, with 10 bases in between. This CDR3 region has 13 residues. CDR3 in amino acids: CASSGGITYEQYF. The CDR3 region has the DNA TGTGCCAGCAGCGGGGGAATAACCTACGAGCAGTACTTC.

This chain uses TRBV6-1 with TRBJ2-7; 7 bases map to TRBD2. The CDR3 spans 14 residues. Germline lookup yields CDR1 MNHNS and CDR2 SASEGT. With V trimmed by 4 bases and J by 0 bases, 3 bases remained unmatched. CDR3 coding DNA: TGTGCCAGCAGTGGGGACTACCCCTCCTACGAGCAGTACTTC. Translation gives CASSGDYPSYEQYF.

This clone was found a few times. The chain uses TRBV4-3 and TRBJ2-7; TRBD1 is a possible D gene (5 bases). The CDR3 has 16 residues. Trimming took off 1 base at V and 0 bases at J, with 13 bases between the two ends. Per germline, CDR1 LGHNA and CDR2 YSLEER. CDR3 protein: CASSQVGQDPSYEQYF. CDR3 bases: TGCGCCAGCAGCCAAGTGGGGCAGGACCCCTCCTACGAGCAGTACTTC.

This clone has a handful of counts. The rearrangement joins TRBV19 to TRBJ2-3, with 8 bases aligning to TRBD1. CDR3 length equals 16 residues. Trimming at V came to 0 bases and at J to 5 bases, leaving 7 bases not matched to a gene. Germline V gives CDR1 LNHDA, CDR2 SQIVND (reference sequence). CDR3 loop: CASSIEGQGGRDTQYF. DNA of the CDR3: TGTGCCAGTAGTATAGAAGGACAGGGTGGGAGAGATACGCAGTATTTT. Filled out from reference TRBV19 and TRBJ2-3, the complete variable domain reads DGGITQSPKYLFRKEGQNVTLSCEQNLNHDAMYWYRQDPGQGLRLIYYSQIVNDFQKGDIAEGYSVSREKKESFPLTVTSAQKNPTAFYLCASSIEGQGGRDTQYFGPGTRLTVL.

The gene calls are TRBV4-3 and TRBJ2-3; no clear D gene. Trimming pared 0 bases from V and 3 bases from J, leaving 10 bases between. This CDR3 is 15 amino acids long. Germline CDR1 and CDR2: LGHNA and YSLEER. CDR3 coding DNA: TGCGCCAGCAGCCAAGACCGGTGGGTGACAGATACGCAGTATTTT. It yields the protein CASSQDRWVTDTQYF.

The rearrangement joins TRBV5-8 to TRBJ2-1; no firm D call. The CDR3 loop spans 12 amino acids. V gave up 4 bases and J gave up 9 bases, with 11 bases separating them. Looked up from germline, CDR1 is SGHTS and CDR2 is YDEGEE. CDR3 loop: CASSRPRSEQFF. CDR3 in DNA: TGTGCCAGCAGCCGTCCGAGGAGTGAGCAGTTCTTC.

This clone was seen a single time. The chain combines TRBV5-1 with TRBJ1-6; D may be TRBD1 (5 bases). CDR1 is SGHRS, CDR2 YFSETQ, per germline. This CDR3 is built from 14 residues. Trimming removed 4 bases at V and 9 bases at J, with 14 bases between. CDR3 protein: CASSLDTEGSPLHF. DNA of the CDR3: TGCGCCAGCAGCCTGGACACGGAGGGTTCACCCCTCCACTTT.

This chain uses TRBV7-2 with TRBJ2-1; 9 nucleotides match TRBD2. Germline V lookup: CDR1 SGHTA, CDR2 FQGNSA. The CDR3 is made up of 16 amino acids. After removal of 2 bases from V and 7 bases from J, the junction contained 9 bases not matched to a gene. As DNA, the CDR3 is TGTGCCAGCAGCTTAATGAGTGTTAGCGGGAGTAATGAGCAGTTCTTC. Translating gives CASSLMSVSGSNEQFF.

The V gene is TRBV5-1, the J gene TRBJ1-4, with 8 bases aligning to TRBD1. Germline V gene sequence: CDR1 SGHRS, CDR2 YFSETQ. V shed 6 bases and J 2 bases; nucleotides not matched to a gene: 3. There are 14 residues in the CDR3. In DNA, the CDR3 is TGCGCCAGCAATTCAGGGGGCACTAATGAAAAACTGTTTTTT. Residues: CASNSGGTNEKLFF.

The chain joins TRBV28 to TRBJ2-7; D uncertain. The germline CDR1 and CDR2 sequences are MDHEN and SYDVKM. Trimming took 10 bases from V and 0 from J, leaving 13 bases between them. The CDR3 length is 13 residues. Here the CDR3 DNA reads TGTGCCATCGGACGTTTGTCCTCCTACGAGCAGTACTTC. Its protein product is CAIGRLSSYEQYF.

This clone was counted a single time. The chain carries TRBV27 and TRBJ2-7, with a possible D match to TRBD2 (5 bases). Germline lookup yields CDR1 MNHEY and CDR2 SMNVEV (reference sequence). Deletions cut 5 bases from V and 7 bases from J, with 18 bases between. This CDR3 is 14 amino acids long. In DNA, the CDR3 is TGTGCCAGCAGTGGCAACCCTAGCTGGTCGGAGCAGTACTTC. This translates into CASSGNPSWSEQYF.

The chain joins TRBV19 to TRBJ2-1, with 7 bases matching TRBD1. The CDR3 runs to 17 residues. Looked up from germline, CDR1 is LNHDA and CDR2 is SQIVND (reference sequence). V shed 9 bases and J 8 bases; nucleotides not matched to a gene: 22. Here the CDR3 DNA reads TGTGCCAGCCGAAGAACCCCGACAGGGCCGACCCCTCATGAGCAGTTCTTC. Its protein product is CASRRTPTGPTPHEQFF.

This clone is a singleton in its sample. This chain connects TRBV28 to TRBJ2-3, with 12 bases identical to TRBD2. The CDR3 length is 17 residues. The germline gives CDR1 MDHEN, CDR2 SYDVKM. Trimming cost V 6 bases and J 6 bases; bases outside gene matches: 13. CDR3 region: CASSQLTSGRLGDTQYF. The CDR3 DNA reads TGTGCCAGCAGCCAACTGACTAGCGGGAGACTCGGGGATACGCAGTATTTT. The full variable domain, in which reference TRBV28 and TRBJ2-3 provide the parts outside the CDR3, is DVKVTQSSRYLVKRTGEKVFLECVQDMDHENMFWYRQDPGLGLRLIYFSYDVKMKEKGDIPEGYSVSREKKERFSLILESASTNQTSMYLCASSQLTSGRLGDTQYFGPGTRLTVL.

The chain has TRBV5-4 and TRBJ2-6; 8 bases match TRBD1. The germline CDR1 and CDR2 sequences are SGHNT and YYREEE (reference sequence). The CDR3 sequence is 17 residues long. J was trimmed by 1 base and V by 4 bases; bases with no gene match: 7. Written as DNA, the CDR3 is TGTGCCAGCAGCCCGGGGACAGGAGCTTCTGGGGCCAACGTCCTGACTTTC. It codes for CASSPGTGASGANVLTF.

This chain links TRBV5-6 with TRBJ1-2; TRBD1 matches at 8 bases. The germline V gene has CDR1 SGHDT and CDR2 YYEEEE. CDR3 size: 13 residues. The trim removed 0 bases at V and 7 bases at J, leaving 2 bases unmatched. CDR3 sequence (DNA): TGTGCCAGCAGCTTGGGTCAGGGGGCTGGCTACACCTTC. It is translated as CASSLGQGAGYTF.

This rearrangement joins TRBV10-3 to TRBJ2-2; no clear D gene. This CDR3 contains 12 residues. Germline-derived CDR1 and CDR2 are ENHRY and SYGVKD. Deletions cut 3 bases from V and 5 bases from J, with 4 bases between. The CDR3 protein is CAISDLTGELFF. The CDR3 DNA reads TGTGCCATCAGTGATCTTACCGGGGAGCTGTTTTTT.

This sequence joins TRBV7-2 and TRBJ2-7, with D perhaps matching TRBD1 or TRBD2 (5 bases each). Germline-derived CDR1 and CDR2 are SGHTA and FQGNSA. CDR3 length: 16 amino acids. V was pared by 4 bases and J by 1 base, with 17 bases between. The CDR3 loop is CASSSPVGAGSYEQYF. As DNA, the CDR3 is TGTGCCAGCAGCTCCCCGGTGGGAGCAGGGTCCTACGAGCAGTACTTC.

The chain employs TRBV18 and TRBJ1-1; D is unclear. Trimming stripped 6 bases from V and 2 bases from J, with 10 bases between. CDR3 length: 13 amino acids. Germline CDR1 reads KGHSH; CDR2 reads LQKENI. CDR3 protein: CASSPLSNTEAFF. The DNA of the CDR3 is TGTGCCAGCTCTCCATTAAGTAACACTGAAGCTTTCTTT. Together with reference TRBV18 and TRBJ1-1, the CDR3 gives the full variable domain: NAGVMQNPRHLVRRRGQEARLRCSPMKGHSHVYWYRQLPEEGLKFMVYLQKENIIDESGMPKERFSAEFPKEGPSILRIQQVVRGDSAAYFCASSPLSNTEAFFGQGTRLTVV.